In this sample, the clone carrying this T cell receptor (beta chain) turned up once. The antigen is unknown. Losses at the gene ends were 0 bases for V and 0 bases for J; bases not matched to a gene: 4. CDR1 KGHSH and CDR2 LQKENI come from the germline V gene. The CDR3 sequence is 16 residues long. This record belongs to a study of beta chain features in type 1 diabetes. Regarding the study as a whole: Researchers report that Type 1 diabetes patients had moderately but significantly shorter TCRB CDR3s across all four CD4+ subsets.

The isolated RNA, all of it, was reverse transcribed, so expressed TCRB transcripts were what got sequenced. Clones were sequenced by immunoSEQ multiplex PCR, and TCRdb holds only the in-frame ones, with some missing. Of under 350,000 clones listed, more than 13% are singletons. This rearrangement joins TRBV18 to TRBJ1-2; TRBD1 matches at 7 bases. Sequencing was done on a sample of naive CD4+ T cells from blood. This clonotype originated in a man aged 30 to 45 with type 1 diabetes. The CDR3 protein is CASSPPGTAPNYGYTF. As DNA, the CDR3 is TGTGCCAGCTCACCACCGGGGACAGCCCCTAACTATGGCTACACCTTC.